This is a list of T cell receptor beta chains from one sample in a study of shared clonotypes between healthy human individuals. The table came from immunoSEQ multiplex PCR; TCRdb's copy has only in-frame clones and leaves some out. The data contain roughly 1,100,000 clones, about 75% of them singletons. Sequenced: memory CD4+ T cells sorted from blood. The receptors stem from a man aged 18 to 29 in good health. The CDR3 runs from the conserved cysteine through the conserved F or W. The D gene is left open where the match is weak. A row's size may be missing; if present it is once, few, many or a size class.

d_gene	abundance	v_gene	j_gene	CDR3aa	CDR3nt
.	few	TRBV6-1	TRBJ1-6	CASSQQGSPLHF	TGTGCCAGCAGTCAACAGGGTTCACCCCTCCACTTT
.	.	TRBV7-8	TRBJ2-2	CASSLMDFYPTGELFF	TGTGCCAGCAGCTTGATGGACTTTTATCCCACCGGGGAGCTGTTTTTT
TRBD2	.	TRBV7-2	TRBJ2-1	CASSFSGLAGGGQFF	TGTGCCAGCAGCTTTTCCGGACTAGCGGGAGGAGGGCAGTTCTTC
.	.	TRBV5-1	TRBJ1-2	CASSLNTGNYGYTF	TGCGCCAGCAGCTTGAATACAGGGAACTATGGCTACACCTTC
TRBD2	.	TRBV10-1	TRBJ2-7	CASSEWCSGTSGGLSSYEQYF	TGCGCCAGCAGTGAGTGGTGCTCCGGGACTAGCGGGGGCCTTAGCTCCTACGAGCAGTACTTC
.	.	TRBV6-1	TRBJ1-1	CASSDEGGTTEAFF	TGTGCCAGCAGTGATGAGGGGGGAACAACTGAAGCTTTCTTT
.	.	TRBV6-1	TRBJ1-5	CASSAGGLGQPQHF	TGTGCCAGCTCCGCCGGGGGGCTAGGGCAGCCCCAGCATTTT
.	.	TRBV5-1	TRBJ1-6	CASSLGQRDTSPLHF	TGCGCCAGCAGCTTGGGGCAGCGCGATACGTCACCCCTCCACTTT
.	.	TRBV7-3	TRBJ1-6	CASSPRRAAPLHF	TGTGCCAGCAGCCCCAGGCGAGCGGCACCCCTCCACTTT
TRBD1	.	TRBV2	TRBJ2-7	CASSEQGVRYEQYF	TGTGCCAGCAGTGAACAGGGGGTGAGGTACGAGCAGTACTTC
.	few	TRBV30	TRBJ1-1	CAWSKNTEAFF	TGTGCCTGGAGTAAGAACACTGAAGCTTTCTTT
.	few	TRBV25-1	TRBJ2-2	CASSFIGSNTGELFF	TGTGCCAGCAGTTTTATCGGGAGCAACACCGGGGAGCTGTTTTTT
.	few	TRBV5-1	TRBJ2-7	CASSPSTGYEQYF	TGCGCCAGCAGCCCCTCAACCGGATACGAGCAGTACTTC
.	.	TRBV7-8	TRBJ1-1	CASSTQAETNTEAFF	TGTGCCAGCAGCACCCAAGCGGAGACGAACACTGAAGCTTTCTTT
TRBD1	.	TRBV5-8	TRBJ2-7	CASSPRTGETEQYF	TGTGCCAGCAGCCCTCGGACAGGGGAAACCGAGCAGTACTTC
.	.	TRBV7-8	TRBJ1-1	CASSPFRGEMNTEAFF	TGTGCCAGCAGCCCATTTAGGGGAGAGATGAACACTGAAGCTTTCTTT
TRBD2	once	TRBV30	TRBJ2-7	CAWRVTSGYEQYF	TGTGCCTGGAGGGTGACTAGCGGATACGAGCAGTACTTC
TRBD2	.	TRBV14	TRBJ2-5	CASSPSLAGAVETQYF	TGTGCCAGCAGCCCATCCCTAGCGGGAGCTGTGGAGACCCAGTACTTC
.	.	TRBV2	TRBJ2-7	CASSETVLGSPSYEQYF	TGTGCCAGCAGTGAAACGGTTTTGGGCAGCCCTTCCTACGAGCAGTACTTC
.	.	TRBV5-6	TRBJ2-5	CASSFSQETQYF	TGTGCCAGCAGCTTCAGCCAAGAGACCCAGTACTTC
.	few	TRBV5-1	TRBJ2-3	CASSLVGHTDTQYF	TGCGCCAGCAGCTTGGTGGGCCACACAGATACGCAGTATTTT
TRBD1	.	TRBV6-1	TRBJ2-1	CASSLGTGGVNEQFF	TGTGCCAGCAGTCTCGGGACAGGGGGTGTCAATGAGCAGTTCTTC
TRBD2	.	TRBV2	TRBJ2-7	CASSELAGAGYEQYF	TGTGCCAGCAGTGAACTAGCGGGAGCAGGCTACGAGCAGTACTTC
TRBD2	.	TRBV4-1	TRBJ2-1	CASSQEETSGIGPYNEQFF	TGCGCCAGCAGCCAAGAAGAGACTAGCGGGATTGGGCCCTACAATGAGCAGTTCTTC
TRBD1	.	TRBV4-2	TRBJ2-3	CASSQGQGRNTDTQYF	TGTGCCAGCAGCCAGGGACAGGGGCGAAACACAGATACGCAGTATTTT
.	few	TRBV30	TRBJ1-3	CAYSPSANTIYF	TGTGCCTACTCCCCCTCCGCGAACACCATATATTTT
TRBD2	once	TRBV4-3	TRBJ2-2	CASSQAGLAGAAGELFF	TGCGCCAGCAGCCAAGCGGGACTAGCAGGAGCGGCCGGGGAGCTGTTTTTT
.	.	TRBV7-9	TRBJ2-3	CASSLRGITDTQYF	TGTGCCAGCAGCTTAAGGGGCATCACAGATACGCAGTATTTT
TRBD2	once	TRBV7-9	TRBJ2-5	CASSLGPGLADRETQYF	TGTGCCAGCAGCTTGGGCCCCGGGCTAGCGGATCGGGAGACCCAGTACTTC
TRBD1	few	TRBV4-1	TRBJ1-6	CASSQDLGQGGSPLHF	TGCGCCAGCAGCCAAGATCTGGGACAGGGAGGCTCACCCCTCCACTTT
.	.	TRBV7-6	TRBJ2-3	CASSPRTMSWDTQYF	TGTGCCAGCAGCCCCCGGACCATGTCTTGGGATACGCAGTATTTT
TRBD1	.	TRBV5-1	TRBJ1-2	CASSLDAGTGGSVGYTF	TGCGCCAGCAGCTTGGACGCCGGGACAGGGGGTTCGGTTGGCTACACCTTC
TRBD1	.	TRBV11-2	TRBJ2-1	CASSQQGTPYNEQFF	TGTGCCAGCAGCCAACAGGGGACCCCCTACAATGAGCAGTTCTTC
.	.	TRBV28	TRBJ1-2	CASSDGPTYGYTF	TGTGCCAGCAGTGATGGACCGACCTATGGCTACACCTTC
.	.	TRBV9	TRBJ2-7	CASSVGLGAYEQYF	TGTGCCAGCAGCGTTGGGCTAGGTGCCTACGAGCAGTACTTC
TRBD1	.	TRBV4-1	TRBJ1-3	CASSQRGTEGNTIYF	TGCGCCAGCAGCCAAAGGGGGACAGAGGGAAACACCATATATTTT
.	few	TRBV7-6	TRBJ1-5	CASSLAARDPSNQPQHF	TGTGCCAGCAGCTTAGCTGCCAGAGACCCTAGCAATCAGCCCCAGCATTTT
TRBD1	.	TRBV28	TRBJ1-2	CASRASAGQLYGYTF	TGTGCCAGCAGGGCATCAGCGGGACAGCTCTATGGCTACACCTTC